These 27 T cell receptor delta chains originate from one sample sequenced in a study of gamma-delta chains in newborns, infants, children. TCRdb reanalyzed the reads using CATT. This sample yields about 11,000 delta-chain clones, of which just under 9% are seen a single time; around 3.8% belongs to the top ten. Sequenced material: blood. The receptor source for this set is a child who was a newborn, infant or young child, either healthy, febrile or measles-vaccinated (not recorded which).

This clone was detected a few times. V usage is TRDV2 and J usage is TRDJ1, with D unresolved. The CDR3 consists of 15 residues. The V gene lost 3 bases and the J gene lost 0 bases, with 13 bases spanning the gap. CDR1 is GEAIGNYY, CDR2 EKD, per germline. The CDR3 DNA is TGTGCCTGTGACTCGTTACTGAGGTACACCGATAAACTCATCTTT. Protein product: CACDSLLRYTDKLIF.

CDR3: CACDTASTGGYSWDTRQMFF. The CDR3 nucleotides are TGTGCCTGTGACACCGCGTCTACTGGGGGATACTCCTGGGACACCCGACAGATGTTTTTC. This chain links TRDV2 with TRDJ3; 11 bases are shared with TRDD3. This CDR3 is built from 20 residues. The trim removed 0 bases at V and 0 bases at J, leaving 6 bases unmatched. Germline V gene lookup returns CDR1 GEAIGNYY and CDR2 EKD.

This clone appeared a few times. One junction end does not reproduce the germline sequence, and a read error may be involved. Other DNA sequences from this sample encode an identical CDR3 as well. The chain carries TRDV2 and TRDJ1; the D is unclear. The CDR3 consists of 15 residues. Germline lookup yields CDR1 GEAIGNYY and CDR2 EKD. The chain's CDR3 is CACDKLDSYTDKLIF. The CDR3 nucleotides read TGTGCCTGCGACAAATTAGACAGTTACACCGATAAACTCATCTTT.

This clone has only a few counts. DNA of the CDR3: TGTGCCTGTGACCCAATACTGGGGGATGTGGTGGACCACCAACCCCGCGGGGAACTCATCTTT. This encodes CACDPILGDVVDHQPRGELIF. The chain uses TRDV2 and TRDJ1, with 10 bases aligning to TRDD3. Trimming took 3 bases from V and 9 from J; bases not matched to a gene: 30. The CDR3 runs 21 residues. Germline lookup yields CDR1 GEAIGNYY and CDR2 EKD.

With respect to this clone: Other DNA sequences within the sample encode an identical CDR3. Written as DNA, the CDR3 is TGTGCCTGTGACACCGTTGGGGGCTACACCGATAAACTCATCTTT. Amino acid sequence: CACDTVGGYTDKLIF. The chain carries TRDV2 and TRDJ1, with a possible D match to TRDD3 (6 bases). Germline V gene sequence: CDR1 GEAIGNYY, CDR2 EKD. The V end lost 0 bases, the J end lost 0 bases, and 10 bases lay between the germline ends. The CDR3 runs to 15 residues.

This clone has only a few counts. This chain connects TRDV2 to TRDJ1; 10 bases map to TRDD3. CDR3 length equals 18 residues. CDR1 is GEAIGNYY and CDR2 is EKD in the germline V gene. Trimming removed 7 bases from V and 2 bases from J; junction bases left unmatched: 18. The CDR3 spells CACGLSPLGDSLTDKLIF. CDR3 DNA sequence: TGTGCCTGCGGCCTTTCCCCCCTGGGGGATAGTTTGACCGATAAACTCATCTTT.

This chain uses TRDV2 with TRDJ1, with 7 bases that match TRDD3. Germline values: CDR1 GEAIGNYY, CDR2 EKD. Trimming removed 0 bases from V and 4 bases from J; junction bases left unmatched: 10. There are 16 residues in the CDR3. This CDR3 is CACDTLLRDTGDKLIF. Written as DNA, the CDR3 is TGTGCCTGTGACACCCTTTTGAGGGATACTGGCGATAAACTCATCTTT.

V and J are TRDV2 and TRDJ1; 13 positions match TRDD3. TCRdb is silent on the J gene; assignment here came from matching the DNA to germline. The CDR3 consists of 18 residues. V dropped 3 bases and J dropped 0; count of bases not matched to a gene: 9. CDR1 is GEAIGNYY and CDR2 is EKD in the germline V gene. The CDR3 loop is CACDAITGGYAYTDKLIF. CDR3 DNA: TGTGCCTGTGACGCTATTACTGGGGGATACGCGTACACCGATAAACTCATCTTT.

This clone has only a few counts. The chain is built from TRDV2 and TRDJ1; TRDD3 might be the D (5 bases). CDR3 size: 16 residues. Germline V gene lookup returns CDR1 GEAIGNYY and CDR2 EKD. The V gene lost 1 base and the J gene lost 2 bases, with 16 bases spanning the gap. CDR3 DNA: TGTGCCTGTGACACTGTGGGGACACCTCTAACCGATAAACTCATCTTT. It is translated as CACDTVGTPLTDKLIF.

The J gene was recorded as TRDJ3; no V gene was called; TRDD3, the table's D call, was not compared with the DNA. CDR3 size: 21 residues. The CDR3 protein is CACDSLLGDTLSSWDTRQMFF. In DNA, the CDR3 is TGTGCCTGTGACTCCTTACTGGGGGATACGCTGAGCTCCTGGGACACCAGACAGATGTTTTTC.

This chain uses TRDV2 with TRDJ2; 11 nucleotides line up with TRDD3. The germline V gene has CDR1 GEAIGNYY and CDR2 EKD. V was pared by 1 base and J by 1 base, with 10 bases of the junction left unmatched. The CDR3 loop spans 19 amino acids. In DNA form, the CDR3 reads TGTGCCTGTGACACGATACTGGGGGATAGTCTGTATTTGACAGCACAACTCTTCTTT. Residues: CACDTILGDSLYLTAQLFF.

The rearrangement uses TRAV29/DV5 and TRDJ1; 8 bases map to TRDD3. Assignment of the J gene here rests on matching the DNA to germline, because TCRdb gives none. Germline V gene sequence: CDR1 NSMFDY, CDR2 ISSIKDK. The CDR3 extends over 18 amino acids. Trimming took 0 bases from V and 4 from J; bases not matched to a gene: 17. The CDR3 bases are TGTGCAGCAAGCGCGCGAGGTTGGGGATACCTGTCTGGCGATAAACTCATCTTT. Its protein is CAASARGWGYLSGDKLIF.

As for this clone: This sequence may be a read error, since a much larger clone differs from it by one base. The CDR3 DNA follows: TGTGCCTGTGACGACGTATCCTGGGGCACCCGACAGATGTTTTTC. Translating it yields CACDDVSWGTRQMFF. The chain joins TRDV2 to TRDJ3, with D maybe TRDD3 (6 bases). The germline V gene encodes CDR1 GEAIGNYY and CDR2 EKD. The CDR3 contains 15 residues.

This clone was observed a few times. J is TRDJ3 and V is TRDV2, with 13 bases that match TRDD3. Trimming removed 0 bases from V and 0 bases from J; junction bases left unmatched: 7. The CDR3 sequence is 21 residues long. From germline, CDR1 is GEAIGNYY and CDR2 EKD. The CDR3 sequence: CACDTALGDTESSWDTRQMFF. CDR3 in DNA: TGTGCCTGTGACACCGCACTGGGGGATACGGAGAGCTCCTGGGACACCCGACAGATGTTTTTC.

With regard to this clone: The junction differs from germline at one of its ends, possibly a read error. The rearrangement uses TRDV2 and TRDJ1; TRDD3 matches 7 bases. TCRdb supplies no J gene; here it was assigned by aligning the nucleotide sequence to germline. Germline-derived CDR1 and CDR2 are GEAIGNYY and EKD. CDR3 size: 17 residues. This CDR3 is CACDTLGGTKNTDKLIF. The CDR3 nucleotides are TGTGCCTGCGACACGCTGGGGGGCACAAAAAACACCGATAAACTCATCTTT.

This clone was found a few times. Compared with germline, one end of the junction differs, possibly owing to a read error. The chain carries TRDV2 and TRDJ1, with TRDD3 identical over 9 bases. The germline CDR1 and CDR2 sequences are GEAIGNYY and EKD. This CDR3 is built from 15 residues. The CDR3, as DNA: TGTGCCTGTGGCACCCTACTGGGGGAGTCCGATAAACTCATCTTT. It codes for CACGTLLGESDKLIF.

This clone has just a few counts. This chain joins TRDV2 and TRDJ3, with 9 positions matching TRDD3. This CDR3 spans 20 amino acids. With V trimmed by 3 bases and J by 0 bases, 11 bases remained unmatched. Germline assignment: CDR1 GEAIGNYY and CDR2 EKD. This CDR3 reads CACDGTYWGTSSWDTRQMFF. In DNA, the CDR3 is TGTGCCTGTGACGGAACGTACTGGGGGACAAGCTCCTGGGACACCCGACAGATGTTTTTC.

This clone turned up a few times. This chain links TRDV2 with TRDJ3; D call uncertain. The CDR3 is 17 residues long. V was pared by 1 base and J by 0 bases, with 9 bases between. Germline V gene lookup returns CDR1 GEAIGNYY and CDR2 EKD. The CDR3 reads CACDTAQSSWDTRQMFF. In DNA form, the CDR3 reads TGTGCCTGTGACACAGCCCAGAGCTCCTGGGACACCCGACAGATGTTTTTC.

This chain uses TRDV2 with TRDJ1, with 10 bases aligning to TRDD3. This CDR3 region has 18 residues. The V gene end was trimmed by 0 bases and the J gene end by 0 bases; junction bases not matched to a gene: 9. Germline V gene data show CDR1 as GEAIGNYY and CDR2 as EKD. The CDR3 is CACDTIGALGDNTDKLIF. Written as DNA, the CDR3 is TGTGCCTGTGACACCATAGGTGCGCTGGGGGATAACACCGATAAACTCATCTTT.

The V gene lacks a call, and TRDJ1 is the J gene; the table calls TRDD3, which could not be checked here. CDR3 length: 19 amino acids. CDR3 nucleotides: TGTGCCTGTGACACCGTGTCCTGGGGGACCACACCCGACACCGATAAAATCATCTTT. Protein sequence: CACDTVSWGTTPDTDKIIF.

About this clone itself: The same CDR3 arises from other DNA sequences in this sample as well. The chain uses TRDV2 and TRDJ1; 7 bases are shared with TRDD3. The germline gives CDR1 GEAIGNYY, CDR2 EKD. This CDR3 region has 15 residues. The V and J ends lost 1 base and 0 bases, in that order; junction bases with no gene match: 4. CDR3 in amino acids: CACDTLGVNTDKLIF. The CDR3 DNA sequence: TGTGCCTGTGACACTCTGGGGGTGAACACCGATAAACTCATCTTT.

This chain joins TRDV2 and TRDJ3; TRDD3 matches 8 bases. The CDR3 is made up of 19 amino acids. Trimming took 3 bases from V and 2 from J; bases not matched to a gene: 11. The germline gives CDR1 GEAIGNYY, CDR2 EKD. The DNA for the CDR3 is TGTGCCTGTGACTCCCTACTGGGGGCTGGCCCCTGGGACACCCGACAGATGTTTTTC. As protein: CACDSLLGAGPWDTRQMFF.

This chain uses TRDV2 with TRDJ1; possibly TRDD3 for D (6 bases). The germline V gene encodes CDR1 GEAIGNYY and CDR2 EKD. The CDR3 has 16 amino acids. Trimming pared 4 bases from V and 3 bases from J, leaving 20 bases between. The CDR3 here is CACDLVGAMRADKLIF. The DNA for the CDR3 is TGTGCCTGTGATCTGGTGGGGGCCATGCGTGCCGATAAACTCATCTTT.

There are a few counts of this clone. V and J are TRDV2 and TRDJ1; D is perhaps TRDD3 (6 bases). The germline CDR1 and CDR2 sequences are GEAIGNYY and EKD. Trimming cost V 5 bases and J 0 bases, with 15 bases left between them. The CDR3 contains 15 residues. The CDR3 region is CACVGLGVYTDKLIF. The CDR3 DNA follows: TGTGCCTGTGTGGGTTTGGGGGTTTACACCGATAAACTCATCTTT.

The chain employs TRDV2 and TRDJ1; 12 bases map to TRDD3. This CDR3 has 16 residues. Per the germline V gene, CDR1 is GEAIGNYY and CDR2 is EKD. V trimming: 3 bases; J trimming: 3 bases; junction bases outside the gene matches: 7. This CDR3 reads CACDVLGDTSADKLIF. CDR3 DNA: TGTGCCTGTGACGTACTGGGGGATACAAGTGCCGATAAACTCATCTTT.

The chain carries TRDV2 and TRDJ1; 9 nucleotides agree with TRDD3. The germline V gene has CDR1 GEAIGNYY and CDR2 EKD. V was pared by 3 bases and J by 1 base, with 11 bases of the junction left unmatched. The CDR3 spans 17 residues. The CDR3 bases are TGTGCCTGTGACCCGGTAGGGGGGATACACCCCACCGATAAACTCATCTTT. Protein product: CACDPVGGIHPTDKLIF.

This clone was counted only a few times. V is TRDV1 and J is TRDJ1; 11 bases are shared with TRDD3. Germline values: CDR1 TSWWSYY, CDR2 QGS. V shed 4 bases, J shed 1 base, and the junction held 29 bases outside the gene matches. This CDR3 region has 24 residues. The CDR3 region has the DNA TGTGCTCTTGGGGTACCTCCTAATCCTGGTCTGGGGGATACAAGCCACGTTTTCACCGATAAACTCATCTTT. It translates to CALGVPPNPGLGDTSHVFTDKLIF.